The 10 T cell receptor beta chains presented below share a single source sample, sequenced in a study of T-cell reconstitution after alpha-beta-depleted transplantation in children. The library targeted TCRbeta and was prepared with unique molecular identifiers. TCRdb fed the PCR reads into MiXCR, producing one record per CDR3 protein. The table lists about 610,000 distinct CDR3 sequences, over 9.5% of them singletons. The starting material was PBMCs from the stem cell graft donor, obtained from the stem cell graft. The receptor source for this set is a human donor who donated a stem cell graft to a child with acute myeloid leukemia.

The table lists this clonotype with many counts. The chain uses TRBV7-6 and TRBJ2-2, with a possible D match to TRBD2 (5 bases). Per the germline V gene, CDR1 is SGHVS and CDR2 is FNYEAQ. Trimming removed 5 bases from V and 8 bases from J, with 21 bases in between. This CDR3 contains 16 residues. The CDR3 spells CASSPTGSPKMGELFF. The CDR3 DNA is TGTGCCAGCAGCCCCACTGGGAGTCCTAAAATGGGGGAGCTGTTTTTT. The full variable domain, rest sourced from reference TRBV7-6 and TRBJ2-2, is GAGVSQSPRYKVTKRGQDVALRCDPISGHVSLYWYRQALGQGPEFLTYFNYEAQQDKSGLPNDRFSAERPEGSISTLTIQRTEQRDSAMYRCASSPTGSPKMGELFFGEGSRLTVL.

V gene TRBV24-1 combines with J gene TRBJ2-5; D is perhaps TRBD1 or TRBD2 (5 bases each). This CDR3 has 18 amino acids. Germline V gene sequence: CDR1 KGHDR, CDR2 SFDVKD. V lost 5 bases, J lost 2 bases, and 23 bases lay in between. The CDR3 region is CATSVLNLYGTEQETQYF. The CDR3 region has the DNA TGTGCCACCAGTGTTCTTAACCTTTACGGGACCGAACAAGAGACCCAGTACTTC.

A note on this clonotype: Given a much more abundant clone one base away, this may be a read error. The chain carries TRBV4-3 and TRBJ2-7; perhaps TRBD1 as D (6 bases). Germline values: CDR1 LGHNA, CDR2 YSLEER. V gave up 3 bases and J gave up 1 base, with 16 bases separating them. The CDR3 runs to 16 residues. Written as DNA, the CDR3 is TGCGCCAGCAGCCAGGGAAGAGGCCAGGGGTCCTACGAGCAGTACTTC. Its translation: CASSQGRGQGSYEQYF.

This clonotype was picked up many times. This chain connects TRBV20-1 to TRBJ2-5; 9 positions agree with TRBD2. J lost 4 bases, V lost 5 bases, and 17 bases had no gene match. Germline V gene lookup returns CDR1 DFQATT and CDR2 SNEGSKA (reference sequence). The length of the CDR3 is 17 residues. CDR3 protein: CSAPPEGQGLATETQYF. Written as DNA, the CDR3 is TGCAGTGCTCCCCCGGAGGGGCAGGGACTAGCAACAGAGACCCAGTACTTC.

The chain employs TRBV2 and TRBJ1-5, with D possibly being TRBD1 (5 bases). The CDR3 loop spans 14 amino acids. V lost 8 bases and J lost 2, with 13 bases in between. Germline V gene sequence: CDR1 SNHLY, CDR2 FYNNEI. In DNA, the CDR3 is TGTGCCAGCGCGGGGGGAAACCGCAATCAGCCCCAGCATTTT. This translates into CASAGGNRNQPQHF.

DNA for the CDR3: TGCGCCAGCAGCTTTTCGTACCTCAGTGAGCAGTTCTTC. Translation: CASSFSYLSEQFF. The chain carries TRBV5-1 and TRBJ2-1, with D uncertain. The V gene lost 2 bases and the J gene lost 9 bases, with 12 bases spanning the gap. CDR1 is SGHRS and CDR2 is YFSETQ in the germline V gene. The CDR3 has 13 amino acids.

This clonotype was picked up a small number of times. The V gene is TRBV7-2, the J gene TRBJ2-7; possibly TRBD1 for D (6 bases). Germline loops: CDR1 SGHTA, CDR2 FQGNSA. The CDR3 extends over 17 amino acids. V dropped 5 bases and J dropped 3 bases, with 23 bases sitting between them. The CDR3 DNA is TGTGCCAGCAGCCGGGAAGCGCCGGGACACCTCTTCTACGAGCAGTACTTC. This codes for CASSREAPGHLFYEQYF.

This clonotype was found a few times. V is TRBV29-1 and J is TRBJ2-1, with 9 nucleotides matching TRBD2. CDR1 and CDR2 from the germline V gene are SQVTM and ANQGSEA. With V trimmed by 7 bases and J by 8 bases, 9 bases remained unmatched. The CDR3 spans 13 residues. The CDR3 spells CSASGTSTYEQFF. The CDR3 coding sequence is TGCAGCGCCTCCGGGACTAGCACTTATGAGCAGTTCTTC.

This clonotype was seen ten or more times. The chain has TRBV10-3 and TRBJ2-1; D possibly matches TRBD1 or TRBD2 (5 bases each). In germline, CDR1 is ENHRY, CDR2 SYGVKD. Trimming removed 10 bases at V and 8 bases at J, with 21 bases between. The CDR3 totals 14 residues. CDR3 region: CAKDAGTHRDEQFF. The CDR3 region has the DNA TGTGCCAAGGACGCCGGGACCCACCGAGATGAGCAGTTCTTC.

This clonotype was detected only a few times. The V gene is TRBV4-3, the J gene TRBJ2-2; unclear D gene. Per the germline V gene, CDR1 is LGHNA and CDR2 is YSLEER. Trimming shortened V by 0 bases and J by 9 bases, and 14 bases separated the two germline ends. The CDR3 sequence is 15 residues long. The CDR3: CASSQDLNPTWELFF. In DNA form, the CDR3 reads TGCGCCAGCAGCCAAGATCTGAACCCTACGTGGGAGCTGTTTTTT.